A single sample gave rise to the 17 T cell receptor beta chains below, sequenced in a study of beta chain features in type 1 diabetes (dated by TCRdb to about 2018). The library came from the immunoSEQ multiplex PCR assay. The entire isolated RNA was reverse transcribed using the High Capacity cDNA Reverse Transcription Kit, and thus expressed TCRB transcripts were sequenced. TCRdb provides this immuneACCESS table in a form limited to in-frame rearrangements. Some clones are lacking; in checked studies, under half of them reflect an unresolved V gene, and why the rest are absent is not known. The sample yields some 900,000 clones; about a sixth were counted once. Roughly 0.025% of the sample is taken by the ten largest. The sequencing sample was made of naive CD4+ T cells from blood. The intended sense of this specimen's cell subset or site label: true naive CD4+ T cells. The receptors come from a woman in her late teens or twenties in good health.

This clone was recorded a few times. The sample has other DNA sequences that encode this CDR3 too. The chain combines TRBV5-4 with TRBJ2-7; 7 positions agree with TRBD1. The germline gives CDR1 SGHNT, CDR2 YYREEE (reference sequence). This CDR3 contains 12 residues. V gave up 2 bases and J gave up 7 bases; unmatched junction bases: 3. The CDR3 region has the DNA TGTGCCAGCAGCTTACAGGGGCTTGAGCAGTACTTC. It is translated as CASSLQGLEQYF. The variable domain in full, with the rest retrieved from reference TRBV5-4 and TRBJ2-7, is ETGVTQSPTHLIKTRGQQVTLRCSSQSGHNTVSWYQQALGQGPQFIFQYYREEENGRGNFPPRFSGLQFPNYSSELNVNALELDDSALYLCASSLQGLEQYFGPGTRLTVT.

This clone was detected a few times. The J gene is TRBJ2-1, the V gene TRBV6-6; TRBD2 agrees at 13 bases. There are 13 residues in the CDR3. Trimming cost V 6 bases and J 16 bases; bases outside gene matches: 9. Germline CDR1 MNHNY, CDR2 SVGAGI (reference sequence). CDR3 nucleotides: TGTGCCAGCAGCCGACTAGCGGGAGGCCCACGATTCTTC. It codes for CASSRLAGGPRFF.

The rearrangement uses TRBV7-8 and TRBJ2-1; 8 bases map to TRBD2. This CDR3 is 15 amino acids long. Germline V lookup: CDR1 SGHVS, CDR2 FQNEAQ. Trimming cost V 4 bases and J 7 bases; bases outside gene matches: 9. The CDR3 DNA follows: TGTGCCAGCAGCTCGATAGCGGGACCGCGGAATGAGCAGTTCTTC. This gives the protein CASSSIAGPRNEQFF.

The chain recombines TRBV7-9 with TRBJ2-5; D is unclear. Germline V gene sequence: CDR1 SEHNR, CDR2 FQNEAQ (reference sequence). Trimming shortened V by 5 bases and J by 4 bases, and 5 bases separated the two germline ends. The CDR3 is 11 residues long. Here the CDR3 DNA reads TGTGCCAGCAGCAGAGCAGAGACCCAGTACTTC. Residues: CASSRAETQYF.

The rearrangement uses TRBV7-3 and TRBJ2-2, with TRBD1 as a possible D gene (5 bases). Germline V gives CDR1 SGHTA, CDR2 FQGTGA. The germline V and J ends were trimmed by 5 bases and 3 bases, with 16 bases remaining between them. This CDR3 is built from 16 residues. DNA for the CDR3: TGTGCCAGCAGCCCTCAAGCAGGGTACGACACCGGGGAGCTGTTTTTT. Protein product: CASSPQAGYDTGELFF.

This clone was counted a few times. V is TRBV5-4 and J is TRBJ2-1; 12 bases line up with TRBD2. CDR3 length equals 15 residues. CDR1 SGHNT and CDR2 YYREEE come from the germline V gene (reference sequence). Unmatched junction bases numbered 1, after V lost 3 bases and J lost 3 bases. CDR3 in amino acids: CASSSLAGGYNEQFF. For the CDR3, the DNA is TGTGCCAGCAGCTCACTAGCGGGAGGCTACAATGAGCAGTTCTTC.

This clone was counted only a few times. The chain recombines TRBV9 with TRBJ2-1; 7 bases map to TRBD1. CDR3 length: 13 amino acids. With 2 bases clipped from V and 6 bases from J, the junction kept 2 bases outside the gene matches. Per the germline V gene, CDR1 is SGDLS and CDR2 is YYNGEE. CDR3 nucleotides: TGTGCCAGCAGCGTTCGGACAGGCAATGAGCAGTTCTTC. Translating it yields CASSVRTGNEQFF.

This clone was found many times. The chain has TRBV28 and TRBJ2-1, with D hard to call. V gave up 5 bases and J gave up 5 bases, with 10 bases separating them. CDR3 length equals 13 residues. Germline CDR1 reads MDHEN; CDR2 reads SYDVKM. The CDR3 bases are TGTGCCAGCAGTAAACGACTGGACAATGAGCAGTTCTTC. This encodes CASSKRLDNEQFF.

The V gene is TRBV5-6, the J gene TRBJ2-3, with D perhaps TRBD1 or TRBD2 (5 bases each). In germline, CDR1 is SGHDT, CDR2 YYEEEE. V was pared by 3 bases and J by 7 bases, with 12 bases between. The CDR3 runs 13 residues. CDR3 nucleotides: TGTGCCAGCAGCTCGTTCGGGACGAATACGCAGTATTTT. Residues: CASSSFGTNTQYF. Full variable domain (rest looked up from reference TRBV5-6 and TRBJ2-3): DAGVTQSPTHLIKTRGQQVTLRCSPKSGHDTVSWYQQALGQGPQFIFQYYEEEERQRGNFPDRFSGHQFPNYSSELNVNALLLGDSALYLCASSSFGTNTQYFGPGTRLTVL.

This clone was detected only a few times. The chain joins TRBV15 to TRBJ2-3; D gene unclear. Germline CDR1 is LNHNV and CDR2 is YYDKDF (reference sequence). The V gene lost 1 base and the J gene lost 2 bases, with 10 bases spanning the gap. The CDR3 runs to 15 residues. The CDR3 here is CATSRAGKHTDTQYF. CDR3 DNA sequence: TGTGCCACCAGCAGAGCTGGCAAACACACAGATACGCAGTATTTT.

This clone was detected only a few times. CDR3 in amino acids: CASSIGTGRGRETQYF. CDR3 nucleotide sequence: TGTGCCAGTAGTATAGGCACAGGGAGGGGGCGAGAGACCCAGTACTTC. The chain carries TRBV19 and TRBJ2-5; the D gene could be TRBD1 or TRBD2 (7 bases each). Trimming took off 1 base at V and 4 bases at J, with 16 bases between the two ends. The CDR3 extends over 16 amino acids. CDR1 is LNHDA and CDR2 is SQIVND in the germline V gene (reference sequence).

This clone has more than one count but fewer than ten. The gene calls are TRBV19 and TRBJ1-1; perhaps TRBD1 as D (6 bases). The V gene lost 1 base and the J gene lost 3 bases, with 12 bases spanning the gap. This CDR3 spans 15 amino acids. Germline CDR1 is LNHDA and CDR2 is SQIVND (reference sequence). DNA of the CDR3: TGTGCCAGTAGTATAGGGGGGCGTTATGACACTGAAGCTTTCTTT. Its translation: CASSIGGRYDTEAFF. Complete variable domain (other parts from reference TRBV19 and TRBJ1-1): DGGITQSPKYLFRKEGQNVTLSCEQNLNHDAMYWYRQDPGQGLRLIYYSQIVNDFQKGDIAEGYSVSREKKESFPLTVTSAQKNPTAFYLCASSIGGRYDTEAFFGQGTRLTVV.

This clone was counted a few times. The chain recombines TRBV11-2 with TRBJ2-1; a possible D gene is TRBD2 (6 bases). V was cut by 6 bases and J by 4 bases, with 16 bases left in between. Germline loops: CDR1 SGHAT, CDR2 FQNNGV. This CDR3 spans 15 amino acids. CDR3 DNA: TGTGCCAGCAGACGGACCGGGACTCTTTACAATGAGCAGTTCTTC. It codes for CASRRTGTLYNEQFF. Full variable domain (missing parts from reference TRBV11-2 and TRBJ2-1): EAGVAQSPRYKIIEKRQSVAFWCNPISGHATLYWYQQILGQGPKLLIQFQNNGVVDDSQLPKDRFSAERLKGVDSTLKIQPAKLEDSAVYLCASRRTGTLYNEQFFGPGTRLTVL.

This clone came up a few times. The chain uses TRBV2 and TRBJ2-3; D may match TRBD1 or TRBD2 (5 bases each). Trimming pared 3 bases from V and 10 bases from J, leaving 8 bases between. Germline V lookup: CDR1 SNHLY, CDR2 FYNNEI. This CDR3 region has 11 residues. The CDR3 bases are TGTGCCAGCAGTGACCTGGGGGCGCAGTATTTT. It translates to CASSDLGAQYF.

This chain uses TRBV2 with TRBJ2-1, with TRBD2 identical over 16 bases. V was pared by 8 bases and J by 9 bases, with 7 bases of the junction left unmatched. Germline CDR1 reads SNHLY; CDR2 reads FYNNEI. The CDR3 runs to 15 residues. CDR3 sequence: CASGRGLAGGVEQFF. As DNA, the CDR3 is TGTGCCAGCGGGCGGGGACTAGCGGGAGGGGTTGAGCAGTTCTTC.

This clone was seen more than once but under ten times. This sequence joins TRBV11-2 and TRBJ1-5; D possibly corresponds to TRBD1 (5 bases). From germline, CDR1 is SGHAT and CDR2 FQNNGV. This CDR3 contains 16 residues. Trimming shortened V by 2 bases and J by 0 bases, and 11 bases separated the two germline ends. DNA of the CDR3: TGTGCCAGCAGCTTAATGGGGGGTGATAGCAATCAGCCCCAGCATTTT. This sequence encodes CASSLMGGDSNQPQHF.

This clone was seen only a few times. The V and J genes are TRBV15 and TRBJ1-5, with 8 bases lining up with TRBD1. Trimming cost V 0 bases and J 12 bases; bases outside gene matches: 10. The CDR3 spans 15 residues. Germline loops: CDR1 LNHNV, CDR2 YYDKDF (reference sequence). CDR3 region: CATSRDGTGSSLQHF. For the CDR3, the DNA is TGTGCCACCAGCAGAGATGGGACAGGCTCTTCCCTCCAGCATTTT.